This T cell receptor beta chain was sequenced for a study of CD8+ T cells in alopecia areata. Study-level findings and limits: Clonality exceeded that of normal scalp in lesional scalp, most notably in alopecia totalis/universalis. Sharing of TCR sequences between patients (possibly for HLA-related reasons) was less clear than in mice. When scalp samples are sequenced, resident alphabeta T cells of normal skin are also captured.

Sorting separated CD4+ and CD8+ T cells out of PBMCs. As regards this clone: The antigen is not known.

Per the germline V gene, CDR1 is SGHDT and CDR2 is YYEEEE. Between the trimmed V and J ends, which lost 4 bases and 3 bases, there was a span of 11 bases. CDR3 length: 13 amino acids. Once RNA had been extracted, it was reverse transcribed into cDNA to act as the sequencing template. Using immunoSEQ multiplex PCR, the repertoire was profiled, and TCRdb retains in-frame clones only, with some absent. The sample records about 110,000 clones, approximately 59% being singletons. The sequence was collected from a human donor in good health. The sample consisted of CD8+ T cells sorted from blood. This sequence joins TRBV5-6 and TRBJ2-7, with D perhaps matching TRBD2 (6 bases). For the CDR3, the DNA is TGTGCCAGCAGCCGTGGGGGGTTCTACGAGCAGTACTTC. It is translated as CASSRGGFYEQYF.